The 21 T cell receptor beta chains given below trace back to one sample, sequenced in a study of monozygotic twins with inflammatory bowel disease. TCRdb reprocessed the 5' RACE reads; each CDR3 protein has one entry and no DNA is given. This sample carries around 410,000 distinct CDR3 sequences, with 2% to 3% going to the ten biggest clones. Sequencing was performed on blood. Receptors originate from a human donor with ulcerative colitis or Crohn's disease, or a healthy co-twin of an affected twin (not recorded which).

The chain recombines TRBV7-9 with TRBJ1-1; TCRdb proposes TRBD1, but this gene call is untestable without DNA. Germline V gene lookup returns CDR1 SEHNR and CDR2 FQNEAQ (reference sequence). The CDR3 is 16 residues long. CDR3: CASSTRQGAPNTEAFF.

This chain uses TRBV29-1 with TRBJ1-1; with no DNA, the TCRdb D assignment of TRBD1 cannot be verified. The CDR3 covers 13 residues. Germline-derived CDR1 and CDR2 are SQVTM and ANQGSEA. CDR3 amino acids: CSTYGQVNTEAFF.

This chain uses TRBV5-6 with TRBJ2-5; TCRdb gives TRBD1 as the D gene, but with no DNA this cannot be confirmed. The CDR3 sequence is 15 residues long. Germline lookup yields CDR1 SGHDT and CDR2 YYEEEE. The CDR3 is CASSFKTFGGETQYF.

CDR3 sequence reads: CASSLGGQGKVNQPQHF. The chain recombines TRBV5-1 with TRBJ1-5; the TCRdb D gene call, TRBD1, has no DNA to confirm it. Looked up from germline, CDR1 is SGHRS and CDR2 is YFSETQ. The length of the CDR3 is 17 residues.

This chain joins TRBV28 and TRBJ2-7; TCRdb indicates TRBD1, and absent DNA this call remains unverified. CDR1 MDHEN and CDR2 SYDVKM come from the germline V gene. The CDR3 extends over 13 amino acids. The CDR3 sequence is CASSRDNTGEQYF.

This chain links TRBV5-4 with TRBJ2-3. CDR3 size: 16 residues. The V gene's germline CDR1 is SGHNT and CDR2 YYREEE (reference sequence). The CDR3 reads CASSLGSLTSTDTQYF.

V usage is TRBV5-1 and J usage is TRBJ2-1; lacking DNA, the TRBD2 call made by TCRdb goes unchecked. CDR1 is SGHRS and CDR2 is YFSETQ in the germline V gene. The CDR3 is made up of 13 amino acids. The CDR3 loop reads CASRRTRENEQFF.

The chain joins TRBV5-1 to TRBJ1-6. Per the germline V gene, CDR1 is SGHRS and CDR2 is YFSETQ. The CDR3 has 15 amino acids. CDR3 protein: CASRIQGPDNSPLHF.

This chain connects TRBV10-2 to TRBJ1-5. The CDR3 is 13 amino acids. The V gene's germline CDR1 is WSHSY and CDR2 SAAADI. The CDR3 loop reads CASSERGNQPQHF.

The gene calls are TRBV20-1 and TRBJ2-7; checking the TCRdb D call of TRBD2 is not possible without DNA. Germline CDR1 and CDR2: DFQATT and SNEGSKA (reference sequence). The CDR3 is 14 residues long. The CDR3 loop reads CSARGGGALGEQYF.

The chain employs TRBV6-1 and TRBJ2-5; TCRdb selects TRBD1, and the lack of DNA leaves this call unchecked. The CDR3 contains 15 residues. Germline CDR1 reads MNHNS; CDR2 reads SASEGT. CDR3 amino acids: CASSPPGEGGETQYF.

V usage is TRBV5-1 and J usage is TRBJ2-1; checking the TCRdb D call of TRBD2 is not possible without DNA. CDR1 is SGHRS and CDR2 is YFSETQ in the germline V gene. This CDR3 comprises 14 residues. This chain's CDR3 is CASSLKAEYNEQFF.

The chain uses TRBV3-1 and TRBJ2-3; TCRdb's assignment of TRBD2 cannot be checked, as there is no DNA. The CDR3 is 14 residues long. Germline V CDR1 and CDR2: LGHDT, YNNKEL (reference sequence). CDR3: CASSHWESTDTQYF.

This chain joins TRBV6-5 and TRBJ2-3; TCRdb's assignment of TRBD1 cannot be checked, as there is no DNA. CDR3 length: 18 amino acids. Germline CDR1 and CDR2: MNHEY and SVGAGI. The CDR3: CASSYYRQGLTATDTQYF.

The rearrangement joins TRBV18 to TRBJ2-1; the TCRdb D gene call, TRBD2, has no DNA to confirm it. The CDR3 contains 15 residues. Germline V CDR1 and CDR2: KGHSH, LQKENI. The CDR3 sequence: CASSPRIRLHYEQFF. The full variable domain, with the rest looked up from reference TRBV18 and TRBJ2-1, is NAGVMQNPRHLVRRRGQEARLRCSPMKGHSHVYWYRQLPEEGLKFMVYLQKENIIDESGMPKERFSAEFPKEGPSILRIQQVVRGDSAAYFCASSPRIRLHYEQFFGPGTRLTVL.

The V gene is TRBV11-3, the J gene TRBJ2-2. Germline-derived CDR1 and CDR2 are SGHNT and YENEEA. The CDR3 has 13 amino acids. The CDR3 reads CASSPDGTGELFF.

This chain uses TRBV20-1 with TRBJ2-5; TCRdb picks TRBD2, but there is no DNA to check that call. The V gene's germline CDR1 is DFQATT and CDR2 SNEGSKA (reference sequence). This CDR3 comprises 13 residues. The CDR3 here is CSAVLAGGQTQYF.

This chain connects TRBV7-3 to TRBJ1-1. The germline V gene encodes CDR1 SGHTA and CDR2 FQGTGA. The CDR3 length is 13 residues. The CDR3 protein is CASRVGGNTEAFF.

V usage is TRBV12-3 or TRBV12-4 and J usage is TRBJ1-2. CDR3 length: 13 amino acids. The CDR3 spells CASSRGGIYGYTF.

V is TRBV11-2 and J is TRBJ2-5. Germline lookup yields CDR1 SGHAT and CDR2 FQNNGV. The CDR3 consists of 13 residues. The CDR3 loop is CASSSGFQETQYF.

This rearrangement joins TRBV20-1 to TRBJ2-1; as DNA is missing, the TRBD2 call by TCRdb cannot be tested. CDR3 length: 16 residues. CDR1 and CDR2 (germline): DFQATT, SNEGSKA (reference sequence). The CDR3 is CSAGTSGGYTYNEQFF.